The 2 T cell receptor beta chains presented below share a single source sample, sequenced in a study of blood T cell repertoires in COVID-19. The assay was immunoSEQ multiplex PCR, and TCRdb's table has in-frame clones only and misses some. Of approximately 280,000 clones in the sample, 75% to 90% are singletons; the top ten hold 12%. The sequenced material came from peripheral blood. The receptor source for this set is a woman aged 55-75 years with acute or convalescent COVID-19.

The chain recombines TRBV10-2 with TRBJ2-2; tentative D call: TRBD1 (6 bases). Trimming stripped 0 bases from V and 1 base from J, with 9 bases between. The CDR3 is 16 amino acids. The germline CDR1 and CDR2 sequences are WSHSY and SAAADI. The CDR3 coding sequence is TGCGCCAGCAGTGAGTCCGAGACAGGGAACACCGGGGAGCTGTTTTTT. Its translation is CASSESETGNTGELFF.

This clone was observed many times. DNA of the CDR3: TGTGCCTGGAGTGTACCTCCTCAGACCTACGAGCAGTACTTC. Protein: CAWSVPPQTYEQYF. The rearrangement uses TRBV30 and TRBJ2-7; D call uncertain. This CDR3 comprises 14 residues. The germline V and J ends were trimmed by 0 bases and 2 bases, with 11 bases remaining between them. The germline V gene encodes CDR1 GTSNPN and CDR2 SVGIG (reference sequence).